The entry below describes one TCR beta chain. The target antigen is unknown. Every subset of CD8+ T cells was sorted in triplicate at approximately 320,000 cells each. CDR1 and CDR2 (germline): SQVTM, ANQGSEA. The CDR3 has 14 residues. The authors made the TRB cDNA libraries by 5' RACE using UMI labels. From its re-call of the 5' RACE reads, TCRdb lists each CDR3 protein once, without DNA. The repertoire table contains 85,000 to 90,000 distinct CDR3 sequences. This entry belongs to a study of CXCR3-negative and CXCR3-positive naive CD8 T cells. Study results and limitations: Memory CD8+ T cell repertoires were far less diverse than both naive subsets. CXCR3-positive naive cells had TRB CDR3s that were more hydrophobic than CXCR3-negative naive cells had.

The sequencing sample was made of naive CXCR3+ CD8+ T cells from blood. Subset meaning: CD45RO-CCR7+CD27+CD95- naive CD8+ T cells expressing CXCR3 (TNR3+). This TCR was sampled from a human donor in good health. Some clones in this sample may be carry-over from other donors' samples. The genes are TRBV29-1 and TRBJ2-2; TCRdb outputs TRBD1, but without DNA this stays unchecked. CDR3 loop: CSVIQGTNTGELFF.